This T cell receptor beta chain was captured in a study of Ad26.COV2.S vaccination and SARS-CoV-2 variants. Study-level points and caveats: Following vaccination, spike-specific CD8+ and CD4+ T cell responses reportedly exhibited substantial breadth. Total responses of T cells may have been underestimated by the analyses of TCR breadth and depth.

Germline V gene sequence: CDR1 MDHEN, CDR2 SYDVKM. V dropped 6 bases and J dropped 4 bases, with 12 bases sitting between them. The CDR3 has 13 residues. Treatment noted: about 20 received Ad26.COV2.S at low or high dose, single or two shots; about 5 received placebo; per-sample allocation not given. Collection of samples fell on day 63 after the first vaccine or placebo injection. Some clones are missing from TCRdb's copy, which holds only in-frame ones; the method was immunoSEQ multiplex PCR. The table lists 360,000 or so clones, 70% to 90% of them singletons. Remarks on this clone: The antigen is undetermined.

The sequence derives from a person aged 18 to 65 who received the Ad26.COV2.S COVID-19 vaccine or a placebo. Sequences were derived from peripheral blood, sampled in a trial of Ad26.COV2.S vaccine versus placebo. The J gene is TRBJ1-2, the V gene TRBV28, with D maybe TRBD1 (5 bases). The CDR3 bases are TGTGCCAGCAGACCCCCGGGGGGCTATGGCTACACCTTC. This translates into CASRPPGGYGYTF.